This T cell receptor (beta chain) was found in a study of low-dose radiotherapy and immunotherapy resistance in tumors. For the study at large: 1 Gy per fraction was delivered to Cohort 2 every two weeks, for 13 Gy total over 26 weeks. Dosing of intravenous cyclophosphamide at 200 mg/m2 occurred every two weeks and took place one day prior to radiation and immunotherapy. Once cycle 1 day 1 began, patients took oral aspirin 300 mg daily for four cycles.

The time point: before trial treatment. Donors were dosed with nivolumab and ipilimumab; they also received aspirin, low-dose cyclophosphamide and low-dose radiotherapy. This CDR3 region has 12 residues. Germline CDR1 LGHNA, CDR2 YNFKEQ. The trim removed 2 bases at V and 10 bases at J, leaving 2 bases unmatched. Priming of first-strand cDNA relied on TRAV- and TRBV-specific primers (covering alpha and beta chains). A constant-region primer paired with the V-primer adapter amplified TCRs over approximately 18 PCR cycles. A single record per CDR3 protein comes from TCRdb applying MiXCR to the reads. Counted here are 55,000 to 80,000 distinct CDR3 sequences, less than 30% occurring once; the ten biggest clones make up under 7%.

The source is a male donor with rectosigmoid adenocarcinoma. The rearrangement uses TRBV4-2 and TRBJ2-1; 7 nucleotides match TRBD2. Sequenced material: PBMCs, taken before treatment. DNA for the CDR3: TGTGCCAGCAGCCAAACCGGGGGGGAGCAGTTCTTC. It yields the protein CASSQTGGEQFF.